Below, 14 T cell receptor beta chains from the same sample are listed, as sequenced in a study of shared clonotypes between healthy human individuals. TCRdb's copy holds only in-frame clones and misses some; the assay was immunoSEQ multiplex PCR. The top ten hold more than 0.1% of the sample, which has some 2.1 million clones, 85% to 95% seen once. The sample consisted of naive CD4+ T cells sorted from blood. Subset in this sample: CD45RA+ positively selected. Receptors originate from a man aged 18 to 29 in good health.

The rearrangement links TRBV19 to TRBJ2-5, with D hard to call. V was pared by 3 bases and J by 0 bases, with 5 bases between. Per germline, CDR1 LNHDA and CDR2 SQIVND (reference sequence). The CDR3 covers 13 residues. This CDR3 reads CASSIYNQETQYF. The CDR3 coding sequence is TGTGCCAGTAGTATCTACAACCAAGAGACCCAGTACTTC.

V and J are TRBV19 and TRBJ1-1; 7 nucleotides line up with TRBD1. The V gene's germline CDR1 is LNHDA and CDR2 SQIVND (reference sequence). This CDR3 has 14 residues. The junction had 11 bases not matched to a gene; V was cut back by 8 bases and J by 5 bases. This CDR3 is CASRETGLGTEAFF. CDR3 nucleotides: TGTGCCAGTCGTGAGACAGGGCTAGGGACTGAAGCTTTCTTT.

The chain recombines TRBV29-1 with TRBJ2-7; D possibly corresponds to TRBD1 (6 bases). Germline CDR1 reads SQVTM; CDR2 reads ANQGSEA. The CDR3 runs 14 residues. V was shortened by 5 bases and J by 2 bases, with 16 bases between the two germline ends. Here the CDR3 DNA reads TGCAGCGTTCGGACAGACGGGATAGCCTACGAGCAGTACTTC. This translates into CSVRTDGIAYEQYF.

This chain uses TRBV5-1 with TRBJ1-2, with TRBD1 as a possible D gene (5 bases). Germline-derived CDR1 and CDR2 are SGHRS and YFSETQ. The CDR3 length is 15 residues. V was cut by 4 bases and J by 2 bases, with 15 bases left in between. CDR3 nucleotides: TGCGCCAGCAGCGTTACGACAGACATAAACTATGGCTACACCTTC. This codes for CASSVTTDINYGYTF.

The chain couples TRBV4-3 to TRBJ2-3; D not resolved. CDR1 and CDR2 from the germline V gene are LGHNA and YSLEER. The CDR3 totals 14 residues. Trimming took 4 bases from V and 2 from J, leaving 10 bases between them. The CDR3 spells CASSPSGPTDTQYF. CDR3 nucleotide sequence: TGCGCCAGCAGCCCCTCCGGACCCACAGATACGCAGTATTTT.

The chain has TRBV5-1 and TRBJ2-7; the match to TRBD2 covers 9 bases. The CDR3 length is 14 residues. Losses at the gene ends were 4 bases for V and 6 bases for J; bases not matched to a gene: 8. Germline assignment: CDR1 SGHRS and CDR2 YFSETQ. CDR3 sequence: CASSPGTSIGEQYF. The CDR3 nucleotides read TGCGCCAGCAGCCCAGGGACTAGCATCGGCGAGCAGTACTTC.

J is TRBJ2-1 and V is TRBV2, with D possibly TRBD2 on 5 matching bases. Germline CDR1 and CDR2: SNHLY and FYNNEI. There are 13 residues in the CDR3. V lost 6 bases and J 2 bases, leaving 8 bases between the germline ends. This CDR3 is CASRADTYNEQFF. As DNA, the CDR3 is TGTGCCAGCAGAGCGGATACCTACAATGAGCAGTTCTTC.

The V gene is TRBV27, the J gene TRBJ1-2; D is undetermined. This CDR3 comprises 13 residues. Trimming shortened V by 8 bases and J by 4 bases, and 14 bases separated the two germline ends. The germline V gene has CDR1 MNHEY and CDR2 SMNVEV (reference sequence). CDR3 nucleotide sequence: TGTGCCAGCTGGACTTCGAGCTTCTATGGCTACACCTTC. This encodes CASWTSSFYGYTF.

The chain is built from TRBV29-1 and TRBJ1-1; weak D call: TRBD1 (6 bases). The CDR3 runs 14 residues. Germline V gene sequence: CDR1 SQVTM, CDR2 ANQGSEA. The ends were cut back, 7 bases at V and 3 bases at J, with 18 bases in the middle. Here the CDR3 DNA reads TGCAGCGCCGGGAAGAGGGGGTCCGACACTGAAGCTTTCTTT. It encodes CSAGKRGSDTEAFF.

The chain carries TRBV7-2 and TRBJ2-7, with D possibly matching TRBD1 (6 bases). Germline-derived CDR1 and CDR2 are SGHTA and FQGNSA. The V end was cut by 5 bases, the J end by 6 bases, with 14 bases between. The CDR3 is made up of 13 amino acids. The CDR3 sequence: CASSPGTSSEQYF. DNA of the CDR3: TGTGCCAGCAGCCCCGGGACATCCAGCGAGCAGTACTTC.

This clone was observed a few times. The chain recombines TRBV5-5 with TRBJ1-2; a possible D gene is TRBD1 (6 bases). CDR1 is SGHKS and CDR2 is YYEKEE in the germline V gene (reference sequence). Trimming took 3 bases from V and 4 from J, leaving 13 bases between them. The CDR3 extends over 14 amino acids. In DNA form, the CDR3 reads TGTGCCAGCAGCTCTATGACAGGCGCCTATGGCTACACCTTC. Protein: CASSSMTGAYGYTF.

The rearrangement uses TRBV5-1 and TRBJ1-3; TRBD1 matches 7 bases. There are 15 residues in the CDR3. CDR1 is SGHRS, CDR2 YFSETQ, per germline. V trimming: 7 bases; J trimming: 0 bases; junction bases outside the gene matches: 7. The CDR3 spells CASGLQGNSGNTIYF. In DNA, the CDR3 is TGCGCCAGCGGTCTACAGGGGAACTCTGGAAACACCATATATTTT.

The rearrangement joins TRBV6-4 to TRBJ2-1, with 13 bases identical to TRBD2. With 3 bases clipped from V and 7 bases from J, the junction kept 9 bases outside the gene matches. The CDR3 is made up of 17 amino acids. The germline CDR1 and CDR2 sequences are MRHNA and SNTAGT. CDR3 region: CASSEGPKLAGGNEQFF. The CDR3 nucleotides read TGTGCCAGCAGTGAGGGGCCCAAACTAGCGGGAGGGAATGAGCAGTTCTTC.

The V and J genes are TRBV9 and TRBJ2-2, with 14 bases aligning to TRBD2. Germline V lookup: CDR1 SGDLS, CDR2 YYNGEE. J was trimmed by 0 bases and V by 0 bases; bases with no gene match: 16. CDR3 length: 23 amino acids. The CDR3 sequence is CASSVGTATGTSGRGSNTGELFF. The CDR3 nucleotides are TGTGCCAGCAGCGTAGGGACAGCCACCGGGACTAGCGGGAGAGGGTCGAACACCGGGGAGCTGTTTTTT.